In its sample, the clone carrying this T cell receptor (beta chain) was seen a few times. The antigen is unknown. V was clipped by 0 bases and J by 8 bases, with 13 bases between them. This CDR3 is built from 15 residues. The germline CDR1 and CDR2 sequences are MNHEY and SVGAGI. Method: immunoSEQ multiplex PCR; TCRdb's copy keeps in-frame clones and lacks some. The table records around 2,000,000 clones, less than 95% of them present only once. The record originates from a study of shared clonotypes between healthy human individuals. Whole-study findings and limits: Collection of samples was limited to blood; tissue repertoires likely differ.

Naive CD8 cells lacked CD45RO, underwent positive selection for CCR7 and left out terminally differentiated effector memory CD45RA+ cells. Healthy HIV-negative adults with no recent acute infections or vaccinations were recruited as donors. Those who donated, Caucasian adults without exception, all lived in Nashville, Tennessee. The chain couples TRBV6-5 to TRBJ1-4; no clear D. The sequence came from a man aged 18 to 35 in good health. The sequencing input was naive CD8+ T cells sorted from blood. The CDR3 loop reads CASSYSERVGEKLFF. The CDR3, as DNA: TGTGCCAGCAGTTACTCGGAAAGGGTGGGCGAAAAACTGTTTTTT.